One TCR beta chain is described in this entry. Its antigen is unknown. This entry belongs to a study of shared clonotypes between healthy human individuals. The CDR3 runs to 16 residues. Germline V lookup: CDR1 SGHDT, CDR2 YYEEEE. J lost 3 bases, V lost 4 bases, and 11 bases had no gene match. Study results and limitations: The naive CD4 repertoires of a handful of donors were compared, and approximately 4.7% of clonotypes were shared. Naive subsets generally had larger estimated richness than memory subsets.

Using immunoSEQ multiplex PCR, the repertoire was profiled, and TCRdb retains in-frame clones only, with some absent. The table shows roughly 2 million clones, with almost 96% occurring only once. This receptor was taken from a man aged 18 to 30 in good health. The sample was naive CD4+ T cells sorted from blood. Subset: CD45RA+ positively selected. The chain joins TRBV5-6 to TRBJ2-7; 9 bases map to TRBD2. CDR3 amino acids: CASSTRTSALSYEQYF. The DNA for the CDR3 is TGTGCCAGCAGCACCCGGACTAGCGCCTTGAGCTACGAGCAGTACTTC.